Each of the 31 T cell receptor beta chains below was sequenced from the same sample in a study of identical twins. TCRdb independently ran MiXCR on the 5' RACE reads; one entry per CDR3 protein. This table holds some 1,700,000 distinct CDR3 sequences, around 29% found once. Sequencing input: cord blood. All receptors come from a newborn girl in good health.

CDR3 sequence reads: CASSFAAKNPYEQYF. Here the CDR3 DNA reads TGCGCCAGCAGTTTCGCAGCCAAGAACCCCTACGAGCAGTACTTC. This chain links TRBV5-1 with TRBJ2-7; D not resolved. Looked up from germline, CDR1 is SGHRS and CDR2 is YFSETQ. The V and J ends lost 5 bases and 2 bases respectively, with 17 bases between them. This CDR3 has 15 amino acids.

Of note for this clonotype: One junction end does not reproduce the germline sequence, and a read error may be involved. This chain connects TRBV5-1 to TRBJ2-1; D is ambiguous. This CDR3 has 15 amino acids. Germline CDR1 SGHRS, CDR2 YFSETQ. The CDR3 here is CASSLAASSYNGQFF. The CDR3 DNA is TGCGCCAGCAGCTTGGCCGCGAGCTCCTACAATGGGCAGTTCTTC.

The rearrangement uses TRBV25-1 and TRBJ1-6; D is uncertain. Germline lookup yields CDR1 MGHDK and CDR2 SYGVNS. V was pared by 0 bases and J by 5 bases, with 5 bases between. The CDR3 covers 14 residues. The CDR3 is CASSEYGDNSPLHF. The CDR3 DNA sequence: TGTGCCAGCAGTGAATATGGGGATAATTCACCCCTCCACTTT.

This clonotype was seen a handful of times. The chain links TRBV7-9 to TRBJ2-3, with 7 nucleotides matching TRBD2. The CDR3 loop spans 16 amino acids. Germline V lookup: CDR1 SEHNR, CDR2 FQNEAQ (reference sequence). With 6 bases clipped from V and 3 bases from J, the junction kept 12 bases outside the gene matches. The CDR3 region has the DNA TGTGCCAGCAGGATAGGGAGGACTAGGTCAACAGATACGCAGTATTTT. Amino acids: CASRIGRTRSTDTQYF.

The chain uses TRBV3-1 and TRBJ2-3; 13 positions match TRBD2. The germline gives CDR1 LGHDT, CDR2 YNNKEL (reference sequence). The V and J ends lost 4 bases and 3 bases, in that order; junction bases with no gene match: 4. The length of the CDR3 is 16 residues. CDR3 loop: CASSPLAGGTTDTQYF. The CDR3 DNA reads as TGTGCCAGCAGCCCACTAGCGGGGGGGACGACAGATACGCAGTATTTT.

This clonotype came up many times. This chain joins TRBV4-2 and TRBJ2-5; no definite D call. The CDR3 runs to 15 residues. Germline CDR1 is LGHNA and CDR2 is YNFKEQ. With 4 bases removed from V and 1 base from J, the gap between germline ends came to 13 bases. As DNA, the CDR3 is TGTGCCAGCAGCCCCCTTGGTATGGCCCAAGAGACCCAGTACTTC. This encodes CASSPLGMAQETQYF.

The CDR3 spells CASRGRAVNQPQHF. The CDR3 DNA reads TGTGCCAGTAGGGGCAGGGCTGTCAATCAGCCCCAGCATTTT. The genes are TRBV19 and TRBJ1-5, with D maybe TRBD1 (5 bases). The CDR3 consists of 14 residues. The germline V gene has CDR1 LNHDA and CDR2 SQIVND (reference sequence). Between the trimmed V and J ends, which lost 6 bases and 3 bases, there was a span of 12 bases.

This clonotype was seen more than once but under ten times. This chain joins TRBV9 and TRBJ2-4; D is unclear. There are 14 residues in the CDR3. CDR1 is SGDLS, CDR2 YYNGEE, per germline. The ends were cut back, 0 bases at V and 3 bases at J, with 7 bases in the middle. CDR3 residues: CASSVGEGKNIQYF. For the CDR3, the DNA is TGTGCCAGCAGCGTAGGGGAAGGCAAAAACATTCAGTACTTC.

The table lists this clonotype with a few counts. The CDR3 region is CASSALVVLSYEQYF. The CDR3 nucleotides are TGTGCCAGCAGTGCTTTGGTAGTCCTCTCCTACGAGCAGTACTTC. V and J are TRBV2 and TRBJ2-7; D is unresolved. The germline gives CDR1 SNHLY, CDR2 FYNNEI. With 4 bases removed from V and 0 bases from J, the gap between germline ends came to 13 bases. CDR3 length: 15 amino acids.

A few counts support this clonotype. The chain has TRBV4-1 and TRBJ1-1; D remains unclear. V dropped 1 base and J dropped 0 bases, with 9 bases sitting between them. The CDR3 sequence is 15 residues long. CDR1 and CDR2 from the germline V gene are MGHRA and YSYEKL. The CDR3 loop is CASSQGSVMNTEAFF. The CDR3 nucleotides are TGCGCCAGCAGCCAAGGGTCTGTGATGAACACTGAAGCTTTCTTT.

The chain joins TRBV3-1 to TRBJ2-7; D not certain. This CDR3 region has 13 residues. The V and J ends lost 8 bases and 7 bases respectively, with 18 bases between them. Looked up from germline, CDR1 is LGHDT and CDR2 is YNNKEL (reference sequence). Here the CDR3 reads CASGPIPRNEQYF. The CDR3, as DNA: TGTGCCAGCGGACCAATCCCGAGGAATGAGCAGTACTTC.

The chain is built from TRBV4-2 and TRBJ2-1, with 13 bases aligning to TRBD2. Per the germline V gene, CDR1 is LGHNA and CDR2 is YNFKEQ. The ends lost 1 base at V and 5 bases at J; junction bases unmatched: 5. The CDR3 covers 17 residues. The CDR3 nucleotides are TGTGCCAGCAGCCAAGGGACCGGGACTAGCGGGAACAATGAGCAGTTCTTC. It encodes CASSQGTGTSGNNEQFF.

This clonotype was seen a single time. The J gene is TRBJ2-2, the V gene TRBV7-2; 11 bases map to TRBD2. Looked up from germline, CDR1 is SGHTA and CDR2 is FQGNSA. V lost 5 bases, J lost 2 bases, and 7 bases stayed unmatched. The CDR3 length is 17 residues. DNA for the CDR3: TGTGCCAGCAGCCCTCAGACTAGCGGGATTAACACCGGGGAGCTGTTTTTT. Translating gives CASSPQTSGINTGELFF.

This clonotype was observed at least ten times. This chain joins TRBV29-1 and TRBJ2-1; 9 bases align to TRBD2. V lost 6 bases, J lost 6 bases, and 9 bases stayed unmatched. This CDR3 has 14 residues. Germline CDR1 reads SQVTM; CDR2 reads ANQGSEA. CDR3 loop: CSVFGTSIGNEQFF. CDR3 DNA sequence: TGCAGCGTCTTCGGGACTAGCATTGGCAATGAGCAGTTCTTC.

This clonotype has only a few counts. The J gene is TRBJ2-3, the V gene TRBV10-3; 8 bases fit TRBD1. Germline V CDR1 and CDR2: ENHRY, SYGVKD. CDR3 length equals 14 residues. J gave up 0 bases and V 7 bases, and 3 bases lay outside the gene matches. Here the CDR3 reads CAIMTGASTDTQYF. Here the CDR3 DNA reads TGTGCCATCATGACAGGGGCCAGCACAGATACGCAGTATTTT.

The chain couples TRBV5-1 to TRBJ2-1, with no clear D. V gave up 0 bases and J gave up 6 bases, with 7 bases separating them. The CDR3 consists of 13 residues. The germline V gene encodes CDR1 SGHRS and CDR2 YFSETQ. Written as DNA, the CDR3 is TGCGCCAGCAGCTTGGGTCACCCCAATGAGCAGTTCTTC. Protein: CASSLGHPNEQFF.

This clonotype was seen a single time. The chain combines TRBV13 with TRBJ2-3; 14 bases are shared with TRBD2. This CDR3 contains 17 residues. V trimming: 4 bases; J trimming: 4 bases; junction bases outside the gene matches: 7. Per the germline V gene, CDR1 is PRHDT and CDR2 is FYEKMQ (reference sequence). In nucleotides, the CDR3 is TGTGCCAGCAGCTCCGAGGGACTAGCGGGAGTAGCAGATACGCAGTATTTT. This encodes CASSSEGLAGVADTQYF.

This clonotype came up a few times. The V gene is TRBV25-1, the J gene TRBJ2-7; 8 bases are a match to TRBD1. V shed 3 bases and J 4 bases; nucleotides not matched to a gene: 8. CDR1 and CDR2 (germline): MGHDK, SYGVNS. This CDR3 comprises 15 residues. For the CDR3, the DNA is TGTGCCAGCAGTGATCCCGGGACAGGTTCTTACGAGCAGTACTTC. Translating gives CASSDPGTGSYEQYF.

The chain links TRBV5-1 to TRBJ2-5, with 9 bases lining up with TRBD2. After removal of 0 bases from V and 13 bases from J, the junction contained 7 bases not matched to a gene. CDR1 is SGHRS, CDR2 YFSETQ, per germline. There are 13 residues in the CDR3. In nucleotides, the CDR3 is TGCGCCAGCAGCTTGGAACTAGCGGGCCCCGTGTACTTC. This translates into CASSLELAGPVYF. Full variable domain (outside the CDR3, taken from reference TRBV5-1 and TRBJ2-5): KAGVTQTPRYLIKTRGQQVTLSCSPISGHRSVSWYQQTPGQGLQFLFEYFSETQRNKGNFPGRFSGRQFSNSRSEMNVSTLELGDSALYLCASSLELAGPVYFGPGTRLLVL.

In its sample, this clonotype was seen a few times. The genes are TRBV27 and TRBJ2-3, with D perhaps matching TRBD1 (6 bases). V lost 5 bases and J lost 0, with 12 bases in between. Germline values: CDR1 MNHEY, CDR2 SMNVEV (reference sequence). CDR3 size: 15 residues. In nucleotides, the CDR3 is TGTGCCAGCAGTCCCGGACAGTCTAGCACAGATACGCAGTATTTT. As protein: CASSPGQSSTDTQYF.

The chain has TRBV27 and TRBJ2-7; TRBD1 or TRBD2 may be the D gene (6 bases each). CDR1 and CDR2 from the germline V gene are MNHEY and SMNVEV (reference sequence). CDR3 length: 14 amino acids. V shed 0 bases and J shed 7 bases, with 13 bases lying between them. The CDR3 protein is CASSLSPGGNEQYF. CDR3 in DNA: TGTGCCAGCAGTTTATCACCCGGGGGCAATGAGCAGTACTTC.

J is TRBJ1-2 and V is TRBV6-2 or TRBV6-3, with a tentative D call TRBD1 (6 bases). The germline V gene has CDR1 MNHEY and CDR2 SVGEGT. Deletions cut 6 bases from V and 0 bases from J, with 14 bases between. The CDR3 runs 15 residues. The DNA for the CDR3 is TGTGCCAGCAGGCAACTGGACAGCGCTAACTATGGCTACACCTTC. This encodes CASRQLDSANYGYTF.

This clonotype occurred a few times. The chain has TRBV19 and TRBJ1-4, with unresolved D. CDR1 and CDR2 (germline): LNHDA, SQIVND (reference sequence). CDR3 length equals 13 residues. V dropped 10 bases and J dropped 8 bases, with 17 bases sitting between them. The CDR3 DNA reads TGTGCCACTATAGGACTCCGAGGGGAAAAACTGTTTTTT. It encodes CATIGLRGEKLFF.

This clonotype was detected only a few times. The chain combines TRBV14 with TRBJ2-7, with 7 bases identical to TRBD1. CDR1 is SGHDN, CDR2 FVKESK, per germline. The CDR3 length is 15 residues. Unmatched junction bases numbered 8, after V lost 1 base and J lost 5 bases. CDR3 protein: CASSQVVAGGHEQYF. The CDR3 nucleotides read TGTGCCAGCAGCCAAGTGGTAGCAGGGGGACACGAGCAGTACTTC.

The CDR3 loop reads CASKGQNTEAFF. The CDR3 DNA reads TGTGCCAGCAAGGGACAGAACACTGAAGCTTTCTTT. The rearrangement links TRBV7-9 to TRBJ1-1; perhaps TRBD1 as D (6 bases). Between the trimmed V and J ends, which lost 7 bases and 1 base, there was a span of 7 bases. This CDR3 is 12 amino acids long. Germline assignment: CDR1 SEHNR and CDR2 FQNEAQ (reference sequence).

A remark on this clonotype: A much larger clone differs from this one at a single base, so this may be a read error. The chain combines TRBV10-3 with TRBJ2-7; D remains ambiguous. Germline V lookup: CDR1 ENHRY, CDR2 SYGVKD. The CDR3 spans 13 residues. CDR3 nucleotide sequence: TGTGCCATCAGTAACCGGGTCTCCTACGAGCGGTACTTC. Amino acids: CAISNRVSYERYF.

The rearrangement joins TRBV7-6 to TRBJ2-2; D not certain. Trimming took 0 bases from V and 4 from J, leaving 6 bases between them. Germline-derived CDR1 and CDR2 are SGHVS and FNYEAQ. The CDR3 extends over 14 amino acids. The CDR3: CASSLAGITGELFF. The CDR3, as DNA: TGTGCCAGCAGCTTAGCGGGGATCACCGGGGAGCTGTTTTTT.

The chain carries TRBV20-1 and TRBJ2-7; no clear D. The CDR3 consists of 14 residues. Between the trimmed V and J ends, which lost 7 bases and 3 bases, there was a span of 19 bases. Germline lookup yields CDR1 DFQATT and CDR2 SNEGSKA (reference sequence). CDR3 protein: CSVPLAKSYYEQYF. Here the CDR3 DNA reads TGCAGTGTCCCTCTGGCGAAATCTTACTACGAGCAGTACTTC.

This clonotype was seen at least ten times. This sequence joins TRBV27 and TRBJ1-2; the D gene is possibly TRBD1 (6 bases). The ends were cut back, 3 bases at V and 2 bases at J, with 7 bases in the middle. CDR3 length: 13 amino acids. The germline V gene has CDR1 MNHEY and CDR2 SMNVEV (reference sequence). The chain's CDR3 is CASSFTGNYGYTF. The CDR3 nucleotides are TGTGCCAGCAGTTTTACAGGGAACTATGGCTACACCTTC.

The rearrangement uses TRBV7-2 and TRBJ2-4; D is ambiguous. The DNA end is a closer match to TRBJ2-7, so the J assignment may be wrong. This CDR3 contains 16 residues. Germline V lookup: CDR1 SGHTA, CDR2 FQGNSA. The DNA of the CDR3 is TGTGCCAGCAGCTCTTTTCCCGCTGGCGGACCCTACGAGCAGTACTTC. Translation gives CASSSFPAGGPYEQYF.

This clonotype was counted once. The chain uses TRBV2 and TRBJ2-1; TRBD2 matches 8 bases. Per the germline V gene, CDR1 is SNHLY and CDR2 is FYNNEI. With V trimmed by 11 bases and J by 4 bases, 4 bases remained unmatched. This CDR3 has 12 amino acids. The CDR3 sequence: CAASSGYNEQFF. The CDR3 nucleotides are TGTGCCGCCTCTAGCGGGTACAATGAGCAGTTCTTC.